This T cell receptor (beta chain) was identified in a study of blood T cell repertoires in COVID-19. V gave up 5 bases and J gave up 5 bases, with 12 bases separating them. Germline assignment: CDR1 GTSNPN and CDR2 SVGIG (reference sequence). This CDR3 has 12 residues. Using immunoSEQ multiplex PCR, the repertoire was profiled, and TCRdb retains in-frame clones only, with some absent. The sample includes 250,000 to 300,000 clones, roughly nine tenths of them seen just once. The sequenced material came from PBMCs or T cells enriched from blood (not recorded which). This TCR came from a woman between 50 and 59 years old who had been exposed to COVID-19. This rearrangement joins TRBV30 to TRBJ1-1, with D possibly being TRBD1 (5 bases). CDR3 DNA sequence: TGTGCCTGGGTTGGGGGGGAAACTGAAGCTTTCTTT. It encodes CAWVGGETEAFF.